What follows is one TCR beta chain and its context. Its antigen remains unknown. The source of the sample is a study of T cell clonotyping in hematopoietic cell transplantation. Whole-study findings and limits: Graft donor and pretransplant recipient Inverse Simpson Index values predicted broader posttransplant TCR diversity. CD4 and CD8 repertoire contributions could not be separated without sorting. Pathologically expanded recipient clonotypes increased progressively from day 30 to day 180 as diversity fell.

This CDR3 is built from 14 residues. CDR1 is SGHTA, CDR2 FQGNSA, per germline. The V end lost 3 bases, the J end lost 2 bases, and 10 bases lay between the germline ends. TCRdb keeps only in-frame clones here, not all; method: immunoSEQ multiplex PCR. The sample yields 25,000 to 30,000 clones, about 90% seen once. The origin of this receptor is a female patient aged 50 to 65 who had an allogeneic stem cell transplant from a related donor, so the T cells may come from the graft donor. Some clones in this sample may be carry-over from other donors' samples. The sample here was PBMCs, taken 100 days after allogeneic stem cell transplant. The chain employs TRBV7-2 and TRBJ1-2, with D perhaps TRBD1 (5 bases). In DNA, the CDR3 is TGTGCCAGCAGCTTCCGGGACGGCAACTATGGCTACACCTTC. This codes for CASSFRDGNYGYTF.